These 29 T cell receptor beta chains share one sample of origin, sequenced in a study of blood T cell repertoires in COVID-19. The method was immunoSEQ multiplex PCR; TCRdb's version includes in-frame clones alone and lacks a portion of them. The table lists under 40,000 clones, around 84% of them singletons. Input material: peripheral blood. The origin of the receptors is a human donor with acute or convalescent COVID-19. The donor label of this sample is uncertain.

V is TRBV12-5 and J is TRBJ1-4; TRBD1 agrees at 8 bases. The CDR3 spans 14 residues. Germline V lookup: CDR1 LGHNT, CDR2 FRNRAP. J lost 7 bases, V lost 4 bases, and 5 bases had no gene match. The CDR3 coding sequence is TGTGCTAGTGGTTCACGACAGGGGAGTGAAAAACTGTTTTTT. This sequence encodes CASGSRQGSEKLFF.

In this sample, this clone turned up once. The chain recombines TRBV7-8 with TRBJ2-7, with TRBD1 as a possible D gene (6 bases). This CDR3 region has 14 residues. CDR1 SGHVS and CDR2 FQNEAQ come from the germline V gene. V was shortened by 3 bases and J by 4 bases, with 13 bases between the two germline ends. CDR3 amino acids: CASSFGGGVYEQYF. The DNA of the CDR3 is TGTGCCAGCAGCTTTGGGGGCGGAGTGTACGAGCAGTACTTC.

This chain joins TRBV6-6 and TRBJ2-7; TRBD2 aligns across 8 bases. Trimming cost V 8 bases and J 3 bases; bases outside gene matches: 15. The CDR3 is 16 amino acids. CDR1 and CDR2 from the germline V gene are MNHNY and SVGAGI (reference sequence). The CDR3 nucleotides are TGTGCCAGCTGCACCGGTATGGCGGGAGGTGTCTACGAGCAGTACTTC. This codes for CASCTGMAGGVYEQYF.

The J gene is TRBJ1-3, the V gene TRBV28; maybe TRBD1 (5 bases). CDR1 and CDR2 from the germline V gene are MDHEN and SYDVKM. The germline V and J ends were trimmed by 2 bases and 0 bases, with 11 bases remaining between them. CDR3 length: 16 residues. Written as DNA, the CDR3 is TGTGCCAGCAGTTTAGCCGGGGGTAGCTCTGGAAACACCATATATTTT. Protein sequence: CASSLAGGSSGNTIYF.

This clone occurred a few times. The V gene is TRBV4-3, the J gene TRBJ2-1; 10 bases line up with TRBD2. V shed 2 bases and J 1 base; nucleotides not matched to a gene: 5. Germline V gives CDR1 LGHNA, CDR2 YSLEER. This CDR3 is built from 17 residues. The CDR3 here is CASSQQAGGFSYNEQFF. The CDR3 DNA follows: TGCGCCAGCAGCCAACAAGCGGGAGGGTTTTCCTACAATGAGCAGTTCTTC.

This clone came up a few times. The rearrangement joins TRBV5-1 to TRBJ2-5, with 14 bases fitting TRBD2. V lost 4 bases to trimming and J lost 5 bases; unmatched junction nucleotides: 4. Germline values: CDR1 SGHRS, CDR2 YFSETQ. This CDR3 comprises 15 residues. In DNA, the CDR3 is TGCGCCAGCAGCCCGGGACTAGCGGGAGACGAGACCCAGTACTTC. Protein: CASSPGLAGDETQYF.

The chain joins TRBV7-2 to TRBJ2-1, with D possibly TRBD2 on 6 matching bases. CDR1 SGHTA and CDR2 FQGNSA come from the germline V gene. V lost 2 bases and J 7 bases, leaving 12 bases between the germline ends. The CDR3 loop spans 14 amino acids. CDR3: CASSLTSGPNEQFF. CDR3 coding DNA: TGTGCCAGCAGCTTAACAAGCGGGCCGAATGAGCAGTTCTTC.

The chain links TRBV18 to TRBJ1-1; D remains unclear. Trimming shortened V by 4 bases and J by 4 bases, and 10 bases separated the two germline ends. The CDR3 totals 13 residues. Germline V gene data show CDR1 as KGHSH and CDR2 as LQKENI. CDR3 region: CASSLRLGTEAFF. The CDR3 DNA reads as TGTGCCAGCTCACTCAGGTTGGGCACTGAAGCTTTCTTT.

This chain connects TRBV7-9 to TRBJ1-4, with 7 bases fitting TRBD1. V lost 1 base to trimming and J lost 0 bases; unmatched junction nucleotides: 8. The CDR3 runs 18 residues. Per germline, CDR1 SEHNR and CDR2 FQNEAQ (reference sequence). CDR3 protein: CASSLGWTGGTTNEKLFF. The CDR3 region has the DNA TGTGCCAGCAGCTTAGGCTGGACAGGTGGAACAACTAATGAAAAACTGTTTTTT.

This chain links TRBV27 with TRBJ1-2; D possibly corresponds to TRBD1 (5 bases). Trimming pared 8 bases from V and 3 bases from J, leaving 10 bases between. The length of the CDR3 is 12 residues. The V gene's germline CDR1 is MNHEY and CDR2 SMNVEV (reference sequence). The CDR3: CASWRGDYGYTF. In nucleotides, the CDR3 is TGTGCCAGCTGGAGGGGAGACTATGGCTACACCTTC.

The rearrangement joins TRBV5-1 to TRBJ2-1, with D possibly being TRBD2 (6 bases). V gave up 4 bases and J gave up 0 bases, with 14 bases separating them. Per germline, CDR1 SGHRS and CDR2 YFSETQ. This CDR3 contains 16 residues. The chain's CDR3 is CASSALDGSSYNEQFF. The DNA of the CDR3 is TGCGCCAGCAGCGCACTGGACGGGAGCTCCTACAATGAGCAGTTCTTC.

The DNA of the CDR3 is TGTGCCAGCAGCCTCCAGGACAGGGGGCGCGGTGGCTACACCTTC. It specifies CASSLQDRGRGGYTF. This sequence joins TRBV14 and TRBJ1-2, with TRBD1 matching 11 bases. Germline V gene lookup returns CDR1 SGHDN and CDR2 FVKESK. The length of the CDR3 is 15 residues. V lost 4 bases to trimming and J lost 7 bases; unmatched junction nucleotides: 8.

The chain couples TRBV18 to TRBJ2-4; TRBD1 might be the D (6 bases). This CDR3 region has 14 residues. Germline CDR1 KGHSH, CDR2 LQKENI. V was trimmed by 6 bases and J by 5 bases, leaving 14 bases between them. This chain's CDR3 is CASSRTGLQNIQYF. The CDR3 region has the DNA TGTGCCAGCTCCCGCACAGGGTTGCAAAACATTCAGTACTTC.

In DNA, the CDR3 is TGTGCCAGCAGCTCCCCTGGGACAGGAAACAATGAGCAGTTCTTC. Translation gives CASSSPGTGNNEQFF. This chain uses TRBV5-6 with TRBJ2-1; 8 bases align to TRBD1. Germline V gene sequence: CDR1 SGHDT, CDR2 YYEEEE. The V and J ends lost 3 bases and 5 bases, in that order; junction bases with no gene match: 7. The CDR3 has 15 residues.

DNA of the CDR3: TGTGCCAGCAGCTTATACCGGGGTTTGGACACCGGGGAGCTGTTTTTT. It encodes CASSLYRGLDTGELFF. The rearrangement joins TRBV7-8 to TRBJ2-2; D may be TRBD2 (5 bases). V was cut by 2 bases and J by 3 bases, with 13 bases left in between. This CDR3 contains 16 residues. Germline lookup yields CDR1 SGHVS and CDR2 FQNEAQ.

This chain joins TRBV4-2 and TRBJ2-7; weak D call: TRBD1 (6 bases). CDR1 and CDR2 from the germline V gene are LGHNA and YNFKEQ. The CDR3 covers 13 residues. V lost 1 base and J 11 bases, leaving 15 bases between the germline ends. DNA of the CDR3: TGTGCCAGCAGCCAAGTGGAGACAGGTGGGGAGTACTTC. Translating gives CASSQVETGGEYF.

This clone appeared a single time. The V gene is TRBV5-6, the J gene TRBJ2-7; the D gene is possibly TRBD1 (5 bases). The CDR3 is made up of 15 amino acids. The V and J ends lost 0 bases and 3 bases respectively, with 13 bases between them. The V gene's germline CDR1 is SGHDT and CDR2 YYEEEE. The CDR3 bases are TGTGCCAGCAGCTTGGGCCCAGGGTCCGTCTACGAGCAGTACTTC. Translated: CASSLGPGSVYEQYF.

V is TRBV24-1 and J is TRBJ2-3, with D perhaps TRBD2 (7 bases). CDR3 size: 15 residues. V lost 0 bases and J lost 6, with 12 bases in between. Per the germline V gene, CDR1 is KGHDR and CDR2 is SFDVKD. The CDR3 DNA is TGTGCCACCAGTGATTTGGGGCGGGGGCCCGATACGCAGTATTTT. This codes for CATSDLGRGPDTQYF.

This chain joins TRBV2 and TRBJ2-1; the D gene is possibly TRBD2 (5 bases). Germline lookup yields CDR1 SNHLY and CDR2 FYNNEI. This CDR3 comprises 14 residues. V lost 3 bases and J lost 9, with 15 bases in between. DNA for the CDR3: TGTGCCAGCAGTGAGGAGGTAGGGTCGGCTGAGCAGTTCTTC. This translates into CASSEEVGSAEQFF. The full variable domain, rest sourced from reference TRBV2 and TRBJ2-1, is EPEVTQTPSHQVTQMGQEVILRCVPISNHLYFYWYRQILGQKVEFLVSFYNNEISEKSEIFDDQFSVERPDGSNFTLKIRSTKLEDSAMYFCASSEEVGSAEQFFGPGTRLTVL.

This chain connects TRBV7-9 to TRBJ1-3; 7 bases match TRBD1. The CDR3 runs to 13 residues. J was trimmed by 5 bases and V by 4 bases; bases with no gene match: 2. Germline V gives CDR1 SEHNR, CDR2 FQNEAQ (reference sequence). For the CDR3, the DNA is TGTGCCAGCAGCTGGGACAGCCGAAACACCATATATTTT. It codes for CASSWDSRNTIYF.

The chain has TRBV6-2 or TRBV6-3 and TRBJ1-5; D is perhaps TRBD1 (5 bases). This CDR3 has 18 residues. V was clipped by 5 bases and J by 0 bases, with 20 bases between them. Germline assignment: CDR1 MNHEY and CDR2 SVGEGT. CDR3 loop: CASSRLTARENSNQPQHF. CDR3 nucleotide sequence: TGTGCCAGCAGTCGTCTTACCGCCAGGGAAAATAGCAATCAGCCCCAGCATTTT.

This chain links TRBV30 with TRBJ1-5; tentatively, D is TRBD1 (5 bases). The V end lost 5 bases, the J end lost 4 bases, and 12 bases lay between the germline ends. This CDR3 has 13 amino acids. The germline gives CDR1 GTSNPN, CDR2 SVGIG (reference sequence). This CDR3 reads CAWARGSNQPQHF. The CDR3 nucleotides are TGTGCCTGGGCCCGGGGGTCAAATCAGCCCCAGCATTTT.

CDR3 nucleotides: TGTGCCAGCAGCCCCGGGAGCTTCAATCAGCCCCAGCATTTT. Protein: CASSPGSFNQPQHF. V usage is TRBV6-2 or TRBV6-3 and J usage is TRBJ1-5; D remains ambiguous. V was cut by 6 bases and J by 3 bases, with 12 bases left in between. The CDR3 is made up of 14 amino acids. Germline V gene sequence: CDR1 MNHEY, CDR2 SVGEGT.

This clone showed up just once. This rearrangement joins TRBV18 to TRBJ2-6, with 9 bases lining up with TRBD1. The ends lost 4 bases at V and 2 bases at J; junction bases unmatched: 27. CDR1 KGHSH and CDR2 LQKENI come from the germline V gene. There are 24 residues in the CDR3. The CDR3 sequence: CASSLLTIAGSLGDRAAGANVLTF. CDR3 sequence (DNA): TGTGCCAGCTCACTCTTAACGATCGCCGGGTCTCTGGGGGACAGGGCTGCTGGGGCCAACGTCCTGACTTTC.

V and J are TRBV7-3 and TRBJ1-1, with D perhaps matching TRBD1 (5 bases). Per germline, CDR1 SGHTA and CDR2 FQGTGA. The CDR3 runs 14 residues. V lost 1 base and J lost 8, with 14 bases in between. CDR3 nucleotide sequence: TGTGCCAGCAGCTTAAGTGGGGCGGGGCCAGAAGCTTTCTTT. It is translated as CASSLSGAGPEAFF.

The rearrangement links TRBV5-4 to TRBJ2-3, with 10 bases lining up with TRBD2. Germline CDR1 is SGHNT and CDR2 is YYREEE (reference sequence). With 2 bases clipped from V and 6 bases from J, the junction kept 9 bases outside the gene matches. The CDR3 length is 16 residues. DNA of the CDR3: TGTGCCAGCAGCTTAAAGAGCGGGAGGGCCTCTGATACGCAGTATTTT. Protein product: CASSLKSGRASDTQYF. Filled out from reference TRBV5-4 and TRBJ2-3, the complete variable domain reads ETGVTQSPTHLIKTRGQQVTLRCSSQSGHNTVSWYQQALGQGPQFIFQYYREEENGRGNFPPRFSGLQFPNYSSELNVNALELDDSALYLCASSLKSGRASDTQYFGPGTRLTVL.

Here the CDR3 DNA reads TGTGCCAGTAGTTCCGGGAGGACGAACACTGAAGCTTTCTTT. Residues: CASSSGRTNTEAFF. The J gene is TRBJ1-1, the V gene TRBV19; no reliable D call. The germline V and J ends were trimmed by 5 bases and 1 base, with 11 bases remaining between them. CDR3 length: 14 residues. Germline lookup yields CDR1 LNHDA and CDR2 SQIVND (reference sequence).

The gene calls are TRBV6-2 or TRBV6-3 and TRBJ2-1; 8 bases fit TRBD2. Germline V gene lookup returns CDR1 MNHEY and CDR2 SVGEGT. V gave up 5 bases and J gave up 0 bases; unmatched junction bases: 0. The CDR3 spans 14 residues. The CDR3 DNA reads as TGTGCCAGCAGTAGCGGGAGCTCCTACAATGAGCAGTTCTTC. It encodes CASSSGSSYNEQFF.

The chain carries TRBV7-9 and TRBJ1-1; tentative D call: TRBD1 (6 bases). Germline V gives CDR1 SEHNR, CDR2 FQNEAQ (reference sequence). The ends were cut back, 5 bases at V and 8 bases at J, with 12 bases in the middle. There are 12 residues in the CDR3. In DNA form, the CDR3 reads TGTGCCAGCAGCGATACAGGGCGCGAAGCTTTCTTT. Translated, it gives CASSDTGREAFF.